Sequencing of this T cell receptor (beta chain) was carried out in a study of T-cell reconstitution after alpha-beta-depleted transplantation in children (dated by TCRdb to 2016 to 2018). Notes on the research overall: The study quantitatively tracked T-cell immune reconstitution after TCRalphabeta/CD19-depleted allogeneic hematopoietic cell transplantation in children using TCR repertoire profiling. Broad study findings and their caveats: The high TCRbeta diversity at day 60 in some patients was ascribed to recipient T cells and intrathymic progenitors that had survived conditioning. Apparently early alphabetaT-cell count recovery about two months after transplant reportedly relied on only several hundred rapidly expanded clones derived from non-depleted graft cells. The frequencies of hyperexpanded clones fell over the following months, and after one year, T-cell counts and TCRbeta diversity were mostly attributed to newly produced T cells.

This clonotype has a count of ten or more. Its antigen specificity is not known. No base qualities exist here, and no much larger clone lies one base off it. Libraries were built with PCR. TCRdb shows the sequencer as Illumina HiSeq 2500. TCR library preparation used molecular barcoding, with unique molecular identifiers applied to normalize quantification of the TCRbeta repertoire. TCRdb reprocessing: public reads trimmed at Q25 with fastp, clones called with MiXCR, in-frame beta chains kept. Rows merge per CDR3 protein into single entries with the most common DNA and genes. The sample yields roughly 17,000 distinct CDR3 sequences; roughly an eighth were counted once. Of the sample, approximately 71% is held by the ten largest clones. The CDR3, cysteine through phenylalanine, is 14 amino acids long. The retained sequence is limited to the CDR3, 42 bases, with the frame set at the first base. From a lookup of the germline V gene (reference sequence), CDR1 and CDR2 are LGHDT and YNNKEL. V gives up 5 bases and J gives up 5 bases, and the segment between their germline ends measures 12 bases.

The treatment or condition label corresponds to: allogeneic hematopoietic cell transplantation with graft depleted of TCRalphabeta T cells and CD19 B cells. Transplant recipients were children who received TCRalphabeta/CD19-depleted allogeneic hematopoietic cell grafts. The sequencing used PBMCs, mostly from graft donor cells, collected 180 days after TCRalphabeta/CD19-depleted stem cell transplant. The sequence was obtained from a boy less than two years old who had a stem cell transplant for Wiskott-Aldrich syndrome, so the T cells may come from the graft donor. Rearrangement joined TRBV3-1 to TRBJ2-2, with no reliable assignment of the D segment. The DNA reads as follows: TGTGCCAGCAGCACCCCACCCTGGACCGGGGAGCTGTTTTTT. Its coded protein is CASSTPPWTGELFF.